The 2 T cell receptor beta chains presented below share a single source sample, sequenced in a study of blood T cell repertoires in COVID-19. Some clones are missing from TCRdb's copy, which holds only in-frame ones; the method was immunoSEQ multiplex PCR. Of 150,000 to 200,000 clones in the sample, approximately 92% were seen once. Sequenced input: PBMCs or T cells enriched from blood (not recorded which). The receptors stem from a woman aged 40 to 50 with acute COVID-19.

This rearrangement joins TRBV4-1 to TRBJ2-7; D might be TRBD1 (6 bases). Germline loops: CDR1 MGHRA, CDR2 YSYEKL. Trimming took 1 base from V and 1 from J, leaving 11 bases between them. The CDR3 length is 15 residues. CDR3: CASSQVTGASYEQYF. The CDR3 nucleotides read TGCGCCAGCAGCCAAGTGACAGGCGCTTCCTACGAGCAGTACTTC.

The chain carries TRBV9 and TRBJ2-1; D remains unclear. This CDR3 is 12 amino acids long. Germline values: CDR1 SGDLS, CDR2 YYNGEE. V gave up 1 base and J gave up 7 bases, with 6 bases separating them. CDR3: CASSVLGNEQFF. Here the CDR3 DNA reads TGTGCCAGCAGCGTACTCGGGAATGAGCAGTTCTTC.